This TCR beta chain was identified in a study of blood T cell repertoires in COVID-19. At the level of the study: Acute and convalescent COVID-19 samples came from the United States, Italy and Spain. From T cells, B-cell-depleted T cells, or PBMCs came the material, which was cDNA or gDNA.

Generated by immunoSEQ multiplex PCR, the TCRdb table keeps only in-frame clones and is missing some. The data contain about 490,000 clones, 70% to 90% of them singletons. The specimen sequenced was peripheral blood. This clonotype was obtained from a human donor in a cohort sampled during active COVID-19.

This CDR3 reads CASSLNPGLGKETQYF. DNA for the CDR3: TGTGCCAGCAGCTTGAATCCGGGACTAGGGAAAGAGACCCAGTACTTC. The chain employs TRBV5-4 and TRBJ2-5; 8 nucleotides match TRBD2. The junction had 8 bases not matched to a gene; V was cut back by 1 base and J by 3 bases. This CDR3 has 16 amino acids. CDR1 and CDR2 from the germline V gene are SGHNT and YYREEE (reference sequence).